Sequencing of this TCR beta chain was carried out in a study of T cell responses to AZD1222 COVID-19 vaccine. Looking at the study overall: Researchers grouped second doses given at about 4 or about 12 weeks into one pool.

The germline V gene encodes CDR1 KGHSH and CDR2 LQKENI. This CDR3 is built from 13 residues. The V end lost 4 bases, the J end lost 1 base, and 7 bases lay between the germline ends. Only in-frame clones appear in the TCRdb table, and some are missing; sequencing was by immunoSEQ multiplex PCR. The table lists some 130,000 clones, about 80% of them singletons. This receptor was obtained from an adult in good health. The sequencing here drew on peripheral blood, taken on day 0 of AZD1222 vaccination. This sequence joins TRBV18 and TRBJ1-1; no reliable D call. The CDR3 DNA reads TGTGCCAGCTCACTCAACAGGAACACTGAAGCTTTCTTT. It specifies CASSLNRNTEAFF.